The 18 T cell receptor beta chains given below trace back to one sample, sequenced in a study of T cell responses to AZD1222 COVID-19 vaccine. Assay used: immunoSEQ multiplex PCR; TCRdb lists only in-frame clones, some missing. The sample shows roughly 150,000 clones, around 85% of them seen only once. The sample in question was peripheral blood, obtained 28 days after the second AZD1222 dose. The receptors were gathered from an adult who received the AZD1222 COVID-19 vaccine.

The chain has TRBV20-1 and TRBJ2-5; no clear D gene. This CDR3 comprises 11 residues. V was trimmed by 3 bases and J by 3 bases, leaving 5 bases between them. In germline, CDR1 is DFQATT, CDR2 SNEGSKA (reference sequence). CDR3 coding DNA: TGCAGTGCTAGTCTAGAAGAGACCCAGTACTTC. Translation gives CSASLEETQYF.

The chain uses TRBV19 and TRBJ1-3, with a weak D call TRBD1 (6 bases). Between the trimmed V and J ends, which lost 7 bases and 0 bases, there was a span of 13 bases. The germline V gene has CDR1 LNHDA and CDR2 SQIVND (reference sequence). CDR3 size: 15 residues. The CDR3, as DNA: TGTGCCAGTAATTACAGGGTCGGCTCTGGAAACACCATATATTTT. Protein: CASNYRVGSGNTIYF.

The rearrangement links TRBV11-3 to TRBJ1-5; TRBD1 matches at 7 bases. The CDR3 has 14 residues. V gave up 7 bases and J gave up 5 bases; unmatched junction bases: 8. CDR1 is SGHNT and CDR2 is YENEEA in the germline V gene. The DNA of the CDR3 is TGTGCCAGCACCCAGGACAGGAACTATCAGCCCCAGCATTTT. Its translation: CASTQDRNYQPQHF.

The chain joins TRBV3-1 (or the pseudogene TRBV3-2) to TRBJ2-4; D assignment may be TRBD1 or TRBD2 (5 bases each). The CDR3 covers 14 residues. Germline V gene lookup returns CDR1 LGHDT and CDR2 YNNKEL (reference sequence). V lost 2 bases to trimming and J lost 7 bases, with 12 bases between them. The CDR3 spells CASSQPGTDNIQYF. DNA of the CDR3: TGTGCCAGCAGCCAACCTGGGACGGATAACATTCAGTACTTC.

The J gene is TRBJ1-2, the V gene TRBV4-1, with 11 bases fitting TRBD1. The CDR3 covers 18 residues. Germline CDR1 is MGHRA and CDR2 is YSYEKL. V was clipped by 0 bases and J by 7 bases; unmatched bases: 13. CDR3: CASSQEGRGQGVMSGYTF. CDR3 bases: TGCGCCAGCAGCCAAGAAGGAAGGGGACAGGGGGTAATGAGTGGCTACACCTTC.

V gene TRBV19 combines with J gene TRBJ2-7, with 10 bases matching TRBD2. CDR1 LNHDA and CDR2 SQIVND come from the germline V gene (reference sequence). The J segment lost 3 bases and the V segment lost 6 bases, leaving 5 bases of the junction unmatched. This CDR3 contains 14 residues. CDR3 nucleotides: TGTGCCAGTAGGGTACTAGCGGGGAGCTACGAGCAGTACTTC. Its protein product is CASRVLAGSYEQYF.

V and J are TRBV7-2 and TRBJ2-5; D gene uncertain. Per the germline V gene, CDR1 is SGHTA and CDR2 is FQGNSA. This CDR3 spans 14 amino acids. V was trimmed by 3 bases and J by 5 bases, leaving 13 bases between them. As DNA, the CDR3 is TGTGCCAGCAGCTTCGACTGGAGTGGGGAGACCCAGTACTTC. As protein: CASSFDWSGETQYF. Complete variable domain (other parts from reference TRBV7-2 and TRBJ2-5): GAGVSQSPSNKVTEKGKDVELRCDPISGHTALYWYRQSLGQGLEFLIYFQGNSAPDKSGLPSDRFSAERTGGSVSTLTIQRTQQEDSAVYLCASSFDWSGETQYFGPGTRLLVL.

The V gene is TRBV12-3 or TRBV12-4, the J gene TRBJ1-5; D gene ambiguous. V lost 2 bases, J lost 9 bases, and 11 bases lay in between. The CDR3 spans 13 residues. CDR3 DNA sequence: TGTGCCAGCAGTTTAAGGGTTTTGGGGCCCCAGCATTTT. It encodes CASSLRVLGPQHF.

In the case of this clone: Additional DNA sequences in this sample encode the identical CDR3. The chain couples TRBV5-1 to TRBJ1-1; 7 positions match TRBD1. In germline, CDR1 is SGHRS, CDR2 YFSETQ. The CDR3 contains 14 residues. With 0 bases clipped from V and 4 bases from J, the junction kept 3 bases outside the gene matches. The CDR3 DNA is TGCGCCAGCAGCTTGGGCCAGGGGGTCACTGAAGCTTTCTTT. It yields the protein CASSLGQGVTEAFF.

The V call is TRBV6-5, the J call TRBJ1-3; a weak D match, TRBD1 (5 bases). The CDR3 runs to 14 residues. The V end lost 7 bases, the J end lost 8 bases, and 18 bases lay between the germline ends. From germline, CDR1 is MNHEY and CDR2 SVGAGI. CDR3 sequence: CASTYGGLGDTIYF. The CDR3 DNA reads TGTGCCAGCACATACGGGGGTCTCGGGGACACCATATATTTT.

The chain carries TRBV3-1 (or the pseudogene TRBV3-2) and TRBJ1-2; D remains unclear. Germline V lookup: CDR1 LGHDT, CDR2 YNNKEL (reference sequence). V lost 0 bases and J 6 bases, leaving 8 bases between the germline ends. The CDR3 runs 13 residues. The CDR3 here is CASSQEFRHGYTF. The CDR3 bases are TGTGCCAGCAGCCAAGAGTTCAGGCATGGCTACACCTTC.

This rearrangement joins TRBV7-7 to TRBJ2-1; no clear D gene. V was clipped by 0 bases and J by 7 bases, with 10 bases between them. Germline V gene sequence: CDR1 SSHAT, CDR2 FNYEAQ (reference sequence). This CDR3 has 14 residues. The DNA for the CDR3 is TGTGCCAGCAGCTTAGCGCTAGGGTCTAATGAGCAGTTCTTC. It encodes CASSLALGSNEQFF. Based on the CDR3 plus reference TRBV7-7 and TRBJ2-1, the full variable domain is GAGVSQSPRYKVTKRGQDVTLRCDPISSHATLYWYQQALGQGPEFLTYFNYEAQPDKSGLPSDRFSAERPEGSISTLTIQRTEQRDSAMYRCASSLALGSNEQFFGPGTRLTVL.

The rearrangement joins TRBV7-2 to TRBJ1-5; D uncertain. With 5 bases removed from V and 2 bases from J, the gap between germline ends came to 13 bases. Germline CDR1 reads SGHTA; CDR2 reads FQGNSA. This CDR3 spans 15 amino acids. CDR3 residues: CASSKMGFGNQPQHF. Here the CDR3 DNA reads TGTGCCAGCAGCAAAATGGGGTTTGGCAATCAGCCCCAGCATTTT.

This chain uses TRBV12-3 or TRBV12-4 with TRBJ2-2; D is unresolved. This CDR3 is built from 11 residues. Deletions cut 8 bases from V and 13 bases from J, with 14 bases between. CDR3 region: CASGRMTLLFF. CDR3 DNA sequence: TGTGCCAGCGGTCGGATGACGTTGCTGTTTTTT.

The chain is built from TRBV11-2 and TRBJ1-1; D might be TRBD1 (5 bases). The V and J ends lost 5 bases and 5 bases respectively, with 12 bases between them. CDR3 length: 13 residues. Germline loops: CDR1 SGHAT, CDR2 FQNNGV. The DNA of the CDR3 is TGTGCCAGCAGCCAGGGTGTTGTGACTGAAGCTTTCTTT. Translation: CASSQGVVTEAFF.

In its sample, this clone was seen a few times. In nucleotides, the CDR3 is TGTGCCAGCAGCCAAGGGACACGTGTTAGGACAGATACGCAGTATTTT. It encodes CASSQGTRVRTDTQYF. The chain carries TRBV4-2 and TRBJ2-3, with D tentatively TRBD1 (5 bases). Trimming stripped 1 base from V and 3 bases from J, with 14 bases between. CDR3 length: 16 amino acids. Germline V gene lookup returns CDR1 LGHNA and CDR2 YNFKEQ.

This chain uses TRBV14 with TRBJ2-2; 7 positions agree with TRBD1. The ends lost 4 bases at V and 5 bases at J; junction bases unmatched: 7. The germline V gene encodes CDR1 SGHDN and CDR2 FVKESK. This CDR3 comprises 15 residues. This CDR3 is CASSPRQGLTGELFF. The CDR3 bases are TGTGCCAGCAGCCCCAGACAGGGCTTAACCGGGGAGCTGTTTTTT.

The chain employs TRBV5-1 and TRBJ1-5, with D possibly matching TRBD1 (6 bases). This CDR3 spans 16 amino acids. The V gene's germline CDR1 is SGHRS and CDR2 YFSETQ. V lost 3 bases and J 2 bases, leaving 15 bases between the germline ends. CDR3 region: CASSWGGPRGNQPQHF. The CDR3 DNA reads TGCGCCAGCAGCTGGGGGGGCCCCAGGGGCAATCAGCCCCAGCATTTT.